What follows are 28 T cell receptor beta chains derived from one specimen sequenced in a study of patients and donors after allogeneic stem cell transplantation (dated by TCRdb to about 2020). Libraries came from RT-PCR. The instrument was a NextSeq 550. Using fastp trimming at Q25 and MiXCR clonotype assembly, TCRdb reanalyzed the public sequencing data and kept in-frame beta chains. Rows are unified per CDR3 protein, each entry keeping the most common DNA and genes. The sample includes over 400,000 distinct CDR3 sequences, with 16% observed a single time. The leading ten clones occupy over 6% of the sample. Sequencing was done on a sample of blood, either unsorted or a sorted T cell fraction (not recorded which). The receptors were gathered from a human donor who was either an allogeneic HSCT recipient or a stem cell or donor lymphocyte infusion donor (not recorded which). It is not recorded whose cells these are; they may come from a transplant donor.

The chain joins TRBV4-2 to TRBJ2-5; perhaps TRBD1 as D (6 bases). The CDR3 has 17 residues. The germline V and J ends were trimmed by 3 bases and 7 bases, with 24 bases remaining between them. From germline, CDR1 is LGHNA and CDR2 YNFKEQ. In DNA, the CDR3 is TGTGCCAGCAGCCATGGCCCTACAGGGAATTCTGGTTTGACCCAGTACTTC. Translated: CASSHGPTGNSGLTQYF.

This clonotype was detected many times. The chain uses TRBV5-6 and TRBJ1-4; D is unresolved. Germline CDR1 and CDR2: SGHDT and YYEEEE. This CDR3 spans 14 amino acids. Between the trimmed V and J ends, which lost 4 bases and 7 bases, there was a span of 14 bases. DNA for the CDR3: TGTGCCAGCAGCCCGGACCTTGGGTTTGAAAAACTGTTTTTT. Encoded protein: CASSPDLGFEKLFF.

This clonotype was detected only a few times. This chain links TRBV7-2 with TRBJ1-2; D is possibly TRBD1 (6 bases). Trimming stripped 1 base from V and 6 bases from J, with 18 bases between. The CDR3 runs 16 residues. From germline, CDR1 is SGHTA and CDR2 FQGNSA. CDR3 in DNA: TGTGCCAGCAGCTTAGAATCCGGTCGGGGGGGCAATGGCTACACCTTC. Amino acids: CASSLESGRGGNGYTF. The complete variable domain, with remaining parts taken from reference TRBV7-2 and TRBJ1-2, reads GAGVSQSPSNKVTEKGKDVELRCDPISGHTALYWYRQSLGQGLEFLIYFQGNSAPDKSGLPSDRFSAERTGGSVSTLTIQRTQQEDSAVYLCASSLESGRGGNGYTFGSGTRLTVV.

This clonotype was seen only a few times. The rearrangement uses TRBV2 and TRBJ2-5, with D possibly being TRBD2 (5 bases). The V and J ends lost 7 bases and 3 bases respectively, with 12 bases between them. From germline, CDR1 is SNHLY and CDR2 FYNNEI. The CDR3 is 13 amino acids. The CDR3 DNA is TGTGCCAGCATAGCGATCGATGAAGAGACCCAGTACTTC. As protein: CASIAIDEETQYF.

This clonotype was observed many times. This sequence joins TRBV6-5 and TRBJ2-1; maybe TRBD2 (5 bases). V lost 2 bases to trimming and J lost 5 bases, with 13 bases between them. This CDR3 is 15 amino acids long. Per the germline V gene, CDR1 is MNHEY and CDR2 is SVGAGI. In nucleotides, the CDR3 is TGTGCCAGCAGTTACCGGAGGACTTACAACAATGAGCAGTTCTTC. Translating it yields CASSYRRTYNNEQFF.

This rearrangement joins TRBV11-2 to TRBJ2-1; 12 nucleotides match TRBD2. CDR1 is SGHAT and CDR2 is FQNNGV in the germline V gene. The CDR3 runs to 18 residues. The trim removed 4 bases at V and 3 bases at J, leaving 10 bases unmatched. The CDR3, as DNA: TGTGCCAGCAGCTCCCAACCGGGACTAGCGGGCGTCTACAATGAGCAGTTCTTC. It specifies CASSSQPGLAGVYNEQFF.

This clonotype has just a few counts. This chain joins TRBV11-2 and TRBJ2-3, with TRBD2 matching 9 bases. With V trimmed by 4 bases and J by 4 bases, 9 bases remained unmatched. The germline V gene has CDR1 SGHAT and CDR2 FQNNGV. The CDR3 spans 16 residues. CDR3 amino acids: CASSSSLAGWADTQYF. CDR3 nucleotides: TGTGCCAGCAGCTCTTCGCTAGCGGGGTGGGCAGATACGCAGTATTTT.

This clonotype turned up a few times. The V call is TRBV6-5, the J call TRBJ1-6; D remains ambiguous. Germline V gene lookup returns CDR1 MNHEY and CDR2 SVGAGI. The CDR3 is 15 residues long. Trimming left V 3 bases short and J 3 bases short, with 9 bases between. The CDR3 region is CASSYGRVYNSPLHF. In DNA, the CDR3 is TGTGCCAGCAGTTATGGACGGGTCTATAATTCACCCCTCCACTTT.

This clonotype was seen a handful of times. This chain joins TRBV7-2 and TRBJ2-7, with a possible D match to TRBD2 (5 bases). CDR1 is SGHTA, CDR2 FQGNSA, per germline. Trimming stripped 2 bases from V and 4 bases from J, with 12 bases between. The length of the CDR3 is 14 residues. The CDR3 DNA follows: TGTGCCAGCAGCTTATACGGACTGAATTACGAGCAGTACTTC. This gives the protein CASSLYGLNYEQYF.

The chain carries TRBV6-1 and TRBJ2-5; D may be TRBD1 (5 bases). The CDR3 is 14 amino acids. V lost 8 bases and J lost 2, with 15 bases in between. The V gene's germline CDR1 is MNHNS and CDR2 SASEGT. This CDR3 is CASLGRGRQETQYF. CDR3 DNA sequence: TGTGCCAGCCTGGGAAGGGGTAGACAAGAGACCCAGTACTTC.

The V call is TRBV27, the J call TRBJ2-2; TRBD2 matches at 7 bases. The V segment lost 4 bases and the J segment 3 bases; nucleotides outside the gene matches: 5. The length of the CDR3 is 15 residues. Germline assignment: CDR1 MNHEY and CDR2 SMNVEV (reference sequence). The CDR3 spells CASSWPSGDTGELFF. CDR3 sequence (DNA): TGTGCCAGCAGTTGGCCTAGCGGAGACACCGGGGAGCTGTTTTTT.

This clonotype was seen a few times. The V call is TRBV5-1, the J call TRBJ2-7, with 12 bases identical to TRBD2. V lost 5 bases, J lost 3 bases, and 3 bases stayed unmatched. Germline CDR1 and CDR2: SGHRS and YFSETQ. CDR3 length: 14 residues. For the CDR3, the DNA is TGCGCCAGCAGACTAGCGGGAGGTTTCTACGAGCAGTACTTC. This translates into CASRLAGGFYEQYF.

The count of this clonotype is one. This chain uses TRBV27 with TRBJ2-1; no clear D. This CDR3 is 11 amino acids long. Per germline, CDR1 MNHEY and CDR2 SMNVEV (reference sequence). V lost 3 bases, J lost 9 bases, and 6 bases lay in between. In DNA, the CDR3 is TGTGCCAGCAGTTTCGGACGTGAGCAGTTCTTC. This codes for CASSFGREQFF.

The chain combines TRBV30 with TRBJ2-2; D remains unclear. Germline V gene sequence: CDR1 GTSNPN, CDR2 SVGIG (reference sequence). The V end lost 8 bases, the J end lost 6 bases, and 10 bases lay between the germline ends. CDR3 length: 11 amino acids. CDR3 residues: CAGSKAGELFF. The CDR3 region has the DNA TGTGCCGGCTCTAAGGCCGGGGAGCTGTTTTTT. Variable domain in full (rest from reference TRBV30 and TRBJ2-2): SQTIHQWPATLVQPVGSPLSLECTVEGTSNPNLYWYRQAAGRGLQLLFYSVGIGQISSEVPQNLSASRPQDRQFILSSKKLLLSDSGFYLCAGSKAGELFFGEGSRLTVL.

V is TRBV5-5 and J is TRBJ2-1, with D perhaps assigned TRBD1 or TRBD2 (6 bases each). The V gene lost 5 bases and the J gene lost 9 bases, with 12 bases spanning the gap. The germline V gene has CDR1 SGHKS and CDR2 YYEKEE (reference sequence). The CDR3 is 12 residues long. The CDR3, as DNA: TGTGCCAGCAGTTCCTCGGGGGCTGAGCAGTTCTTC. Its translation: CASSSSGAEQFF.

This clonotype was seen more than once but under ten times. The chain has TRBV4-2 and TRBJ2-7; 9 bases agree with TRBD2. CDR3 length equals 16 residues. V lost 3 bases, J lost 1 base, and 7 bases stayed unmatched. Germline V gene lookup returns CDR1 LGHNA and CDR2 YNFKEQ. Here the CDR3 reads CASSQAGGASSYEQYF. Written as DNA, the CDR3 is TGTGCCAGCAGCCAGGCGGGAGGGGCATCATCCTACGAGCAGTACTTC.

In its sample, this clonotype was seen a few times. The gene calls are TRBV9 and TRBJ2-1; TRBD2 matches 8 bases. CDR1 is SGDLS, CDR2 YYNGEE, per germline. The V and J ends lost 3 bases and 7 bases, in that order; junction bases with no gene match: 6. The CDR3 runs to 14 residues. CDR3 sequence: CASSAGLAANEQFF. The CDR3 DNA reads TGTGCCAGCAGCGCTGGACTAGCTGCAAATGAGCAGTTCTTC.

The V gene is TRBV27, the J gene TRBJ2-7; TRBD2 agrees at 9 bases. CDR1 and CDR2 from the germline V gene are MNHEY and SMNVEV (reference sequence). The CDR3 loop spans 18 amino acids. J was trimmed by 2 bases and V by 3 bases; bases with no gene match: 14. The CDR3 DNA is TGTGCCAGCAGTTTCCGATACAAACCCGGGACTAGCCCCTACGAGCAGTACTTC. It codes for CASSFRYKPGTSPYEQYF.

A few counts support this clonotype. CDR3 residues: CASSPRPDPMNTEAFF. The DNA of the CDR3 is TGTGCCAGCTCACCTAGGCCGGACCCCATGAACACTGAAGCTTTCTTT. The J gene is TRBJ1-1, the V gene TRBV18; D is ambiguous. V was clipped by 3 bases and J by 0 bases, with 14 bases between them. This CDR3 has 16 amino acids. Germline V gene sequence: CDR1 KGHSH, CDR2 LQKENI.

In this sample, this clonotype turned up a few times. The J gene is TRBJ1-5, the V gene TRBV2, with TRBD1 as a possible D gene (5 bases). V shed 8 bases and J shed 5 bases, with 16 bases lying between them. The CDR3 spans 14 residues. Germline-derived CDR1 and CDR2 are SNHLY and FYNNEI. This chain's CDR3 is CASSIDRFYQPQHF. CDR3 DNA: TGTGCCAGCTCCATTGACAGATTTTATCAGCCCCAGCATTTT.

This clonotype came up a few times. This chain joins TRBV2 and TRBJ2-5; D may match TRBD1 or TRBD2 (5 bases each). Looked up from germline, CDR1 is SNHLY and CDR2 is FYNNEI. V lost 6 bases to trimming and J lost 3 bases, with 11 bases between them. The CDR3 has 13 amino acids. The CDR3 DNA is TGTGCCAGCAGGAAGGGGACGGAAGAGACCCAGTACTTC. This codes for CASRKGTEETQYF.

This clonotype was counted at least ten times. The chain couples TRBV7-9 to TRBJ1-6, with D unclear. Trimming removed 5 bases at V and 8 bases at J, with 7 bases between. This CDR3 contains 12 residues. Looked up from germline, CDR1 is SEHNR and CDR2 is FQNEAQ (reference sequence). The CDR3 DNA is TGTGCCAGCAGCCGCCCTTATTCACCCCTCCACTTT. Protein product: CASSRPYSPLHF.

This clonotype was seen a handful of times. The chain joins TRBV3-1 to TRBJ2-5; D perhaps matches TRBD2 (5 bases). V was shortened by 1 base and J by 0 bases, with 12 bases between the two germline ends. CDR3 length: 16 amino acids. Germline V gives CDR1 LGHDT, CDR2 YNNKEL (reference sequence). DNA of the CDR3: TGTGCCAGCAGCCAAGTCGTGGGAGTAGACCAAGAGACCCAGTACTTC. Protein: CASSQVVGVDQETQYF.

DNA of the CDR3: TGCAGCGTTGAAGATAACGGGAGTAGCTCCTACGAGCAGTACTTC. Translated, it gives CSVEDNGSSSYEQYF. The chain uses TRBV29-1 and TRBJ2-7; D may be TRBD2 (6 bases). This CDR3 spans 15 amino acids. CDR1 is SQVTM, CDR2 ANQGSEA, per germline. V shed 0 bases and J shed 0 bases, with 12 bases lying between them.

The table lists this clonotype with many counts. The rearrangement joins TRBV4-3 to TRBJ2-3, with no clear D. The germline V gene encodes CDR1 LGHNA and CDR2 YSLEER. Trimming cost V 0 bases and J 4 bases, with 14 bases left between them. This CDR3 is built from 16 residues. Here the CDR3 reads CASSQDGPPFADTQYF. The CDR3 DNA sequence: TGCGCCAGCAGCCAAGATGGTCCCCCATTCGCAGATACGCAGTATTTT.

This clonotype has just a few counts. The chain has TRBV5-6 and TRBJ2-2, with 12 bases aligning to TRBD2. Looked up from germline, CDR1 is SGHDT and CDR2 is YYEEEE. The CDR3 is 16 residues long. V dropped 4 bases and J dropped 5; count of bases not matched to a gene: 6. The CDR3 DNA is TGTGCCAGCAGCGCGACTAGCGGGAGACTAACCGGGGAGCTGTTTTTT. It codes for CASSATSGRLTGELFF.

This clonotype was observed a handful of times. The J gene is TRBJ2-7, the V gene TRBV20-1; D is possibly TRBD1 (6 bases). Germline loops: CDR1 DFQATT, CDR2 SNEGSKA (reference sequence). The length of the CDR3 is 14 residues. V was cut by 5 bases and J by 3 bases, with 17 bases left in between. CDR3 DNA: TGCAGTGCTGAACCCGACAGGATTCTCTACGAGCAGTACTTC. Protein product: CSAEPDRILYEQYF.

The J gene is TRBJ2-3, the V gene TRBV6-2 or TRBV6-3; possible D gene TRBD1, 6 bases. Germline V gene lookup returns CDR1 MNHEY and CDR2 SVGEGT. The CDR3 totals 15 residues. V lost 5 bases, J lost 0 bases, and 12 bases lay in between. The DNA of the CDR3 is TGTGCCAGCAGTCACAGGGTTTCTAGCACAGATACGCAGTATTTT. It specifies CASSHRVSSTDTQYF.